This T cell receptor beta chain comes out of a study of cytomegalovirus exposure and HLA in healthy donors (dated 2017 in TCRdb). Regarding the complete study: In an earlier analysis of under 600 of the donors, 250 to 350 Gb of sequence data and 95 million to 130 million unique TCR beta sequences from about 179 million T cells were reported. Rather than using new phenotypic data, the later analysis identified candidate immune exposures from TCR beta sequences and from how often those sequences occurred across donors. The study used immunosequencing to profile the T cell repertoires of under 700 subjects and linked those repertoires to cytomegalovirus serostatus. In a later genetic analysis, genome-wide SNP genotypes for about 60% of the 666 donors were used, and that subset was treated as a discovery cohort. To study patterns of TCR occurrence, a later analysis re-analyzed previously published TCR beta repertoires from around 660 donors and added high-resolution HLA genotyping. Around 320 gigabases of sequencing data and 70 million to 100 million unique TCR sequences were included in an early release covering about 700 HLA-typed donors. Roughly 5 DR-DQ haplotypes were treated as single units for association and clustering because of strong linkage in the cohort. To predict cytomegalovirus infection status, the study brought together high-throughput TCR immunosequencing, statistical association of individual TCRs with disease status, and machine learning. Donor age, sex, ethnicity and CMV serostatus were collected together with the repertoire data. Of the 300 to 450 genotyped donors, approximately 82% fell in the genetic ancestry cluster associated with self-reported Caucasian donors. Along with the roughly 700-subject first cohort, a separate validation cohort of over a hundred different subjects was used. To decide whether each TCR beta V gene segment behaved as functional or pseudogenic, an earlier analysis of 587 of the donors relied on high-throughput TCR beta sequencing. Among 300 to 450 genotyped donors of the cohort, an average of 235,054 unique TCR beta nucleotide sequences were sequenced per donor, roughly a sixth of them non-productive. The number of typed donors differed by locus: about 620-630 for A, B, C, DRB1 and DQB1; some 500 for DQA1; over 600 for DPA1; and some 470 for DPB1. All discovery cohort repertoires had been generated on a single sequencing platform. HLA typing covered class I and class II loci at four-digit resolution. The study was designed to test whether signatures of past pathogen exposure could be identified by cataloging public T cell receptors. On the study overall, not on this receptor specifically: The classifier was reported to diagnose cytomegalovirus status with high specificity and sensitivity in both the original cohort and the validation cohort. When HLA alleles, especially DR and DQ, strongly co-occurred, attributing TCR associations to individual alleles was difficult. The authors suggested that the approach could potentially be generalized to other disease states and immunological phenotypes. At a false discovery rate of 0.05, a later analysis linked about 17,000 TCR beta sequences to specific HLA alleles. Some IMGT-functional V segments, including TRBV6-2 and TRBV6-3, could not be distinguished by the 87-base-pair reads and were therefore excluded. The study listed 164 TCR beta chains as associated with cytomegalovirus. Sequencing depth was assumed to be roughly uniform across donors in the presence/absence analyses, though that assumption may not hold. Because HLA typing was missing for some donors at each locus, association tests included only the typed subset. CMV serostatus was the only immune exposure information available for the cohort. In vitro tests confirmed that a few of the cytomegalovirus-associated TCR beta chains recognize cytomegalovirus antigens. The cohort was sequenced for TCR beta chains only, and without alpha or paired-chain data the features that could be detected were limited. A later analysis found that most CMV-associated TCR beta chains appeared HLA-restricted, with HLA associations seemingly driven largely by CMV exposure. A later genetic analysis reported fewer N-insertions in productive TCRs among donors in an Asian-associated ancestry cluster than the roughly 690-donor mean. According to a later analysis, TCR association rates differed among HLA loci, with DRB1 alleles showing the most associated TCRs and HLA-C alleles showing the fewest. The sequencing pipeline was judged likely to have produced a cluster of highly shared sequence variants as a technical artifact. A later genetic analysis associated a missense DCLRE1C variant with V-gene and J-gene trimming of TCR beta chains, and an independent cohort replicated the association. According to a later analysis, parvovirus B19, influenza, CMV and Epstein-Barr virus appeared linked to several top co-occurrence clusters. In an earlier analysis of some 500 of the donors, most TCR beta V segments were observed in productive rearrangements about 87% or about 30% of the time, broadly matching IMGT annotations. In a later analysis, HLA-associated TCR beta chains showed more clonal expansion and lower generation probabilities than non-associated chains that were equally common. Because counts were too low, roughly 16 rarely observed V segments, including chromosome 9 orphons, were excluded from the earlier analysis of 500 to 700 of the donors. Across donors, most TCR sequences were observed very rarely, whereas some public TCRs were present in many individuals. A further reported finding was that TCR beta sequences accurately predicted the HLA-A and HLA-B alleles for most subjects in the first cohort. Linkage disequilibrium might explain the correlated functional status among segregating V segments, but an unknown experimental factor could not be ruled out.

The cohort consisted of approximately 690 healthy bone marrow donors. At the time of sampling, all cohort members were nominally healthy, though unrecorded immune exposures were likely present. The donor was CMV seropositive and was included in the group of 250 to 350 seropositive cohort members. Every donor gave a peripheral blood sample, and the peripheral blood mononuclear cells from that sample were used for TCR beta sequencing. Genomic DNA was extracted from the blood cell samples with the Qiagen DNeasy Blood Extraction Kit. CDR1 and CDR2 were assigned from the germline V gene as MNHEY and SVGAGI. The CDR3 runs 16 amino acids, cysteine and phenylalanine included. CDR3 DNA is the only sequence kept; it has 48 bases, read in frame from the first base. V and J are trimmed by 2 bases and 6 bases, and the gene matches miss 12 bases of the junction. Receptors were amplified or captured by the immunoSEQ multiplex PCR assay. For the multiplex PCR, a mixture combining 60 forward primers for TCR Vbeta segments and 13 reverse primers for TCR Jbeta segments was used. The CDR3 region of rearranged TCR beta genes was amplified from genomic DNA with a multiplex PCR assay. On the Illumina HiSeq System, the amplified TCR beta libraries were sequenced as 87-base-pair reads. The authors processed their data as follows. A later analysis counted about 80 million unique TCR beta chains across the 550 to 700 repertoires, and some 12 million of these chains were shared by at least two donors. Raw reads were error-corrected and collapsed into unique sequences by a nearest-neighbor algorithm in which closely related sequences were merged to remove PCR and sequencing errors. Alignment of CDR3 sequences to IMGT reference sequences was used to assign V, D and J gene segments. Each retained sequence needed at least a six-nucleotide match to both a V gene segment and a J gene segment. Rearrangements were called productive when the CDR3 lacked stop codons and stayed in frame with V and J; all others were non-productive. CDR3 was defined according to IMGT convention as the region running from the second conserved V-encoded cysteine to the conserved J-encoded phenylalanine. The earlier analysis of roughly 590 of the donors excluded any sequence lacking an unambiguous match to a single V gene segment. An earlier analysis of about 600 of the donors called V segments functional above 56.7% productive rearrangements and segregating when the between-donor standard deviation exceeded 5%. A statistical classification framework was developed to diagnose cytomegalovirus status using the catalog of TCR beta chain sequences. In a later analysis, TCR nucleotide sequences were compared against IMGT/GENE-DB human TR gene sequences so that V and J genes could be assigned. A later analysis assigned CDR3 sequences and most-parsimonious VDJ recombination scenarios with the TCRdist pipeline. A later analysis defined each TCR beta chain by its CDR3 amino acid sequence plus V-gene family, and excluded reads lacking a unique V-gene family. A later analysis removed several hundred highly shared, low-generation-probability nucleotide sequences to deal with suspected cross-contamination and a sequencing artifact. For each public chain, a later analysis derived a clonal expansion index from normalized ranks of inferred template counts within each repertoire. Generation probabilities in a later analysis came from a VDJ recombination model fitted to out-of-frame rearrangements, and those results were checked against IGoR. A later analysis scored TCR-TCR, TCR-HLA and TCR-CMV co-occurrence with hypergeometric tests, applying a repertoire-size bias correction to TCR pairs. To estimate false discovery rates, a later analysis permuted the HLA or CMV assignments 20 times. In a later analysis, co-occurring TCRs were grouped with DBSCAN, and TCRdist sequence similarity was added when clustering was performed within HLA-allele-positive subsets. For co-occurrence clustering, repertoires with fewer than 30,000 or more than 120,000 public chains were excluded, along with roughly 5 repertoires with anomalous nucleotide sharing. TCRdb provides this immuneACCESS table in a form limited to in-frame rearrangements. Some clones are lacking; in checked studies, under half of them reflect an unresolved V gene, and why the rest are absent is not known. V, J and clone size reflect that table, while D and trimming were determined from the DNA. Here the sample has some 200,000 clones; roughly 82% occur a single time. Of the sample, roughly 2.6% is held by the ten largest clones.

About this clone: Its antigen remains undetermined. Base qualities are not at hand, and no much larger clone is one base apart.

The sequence derives from a woman aged 50 to 60 in good health and CMV-seropositive. Sequencing was done on a sample of PBMCs. The V and J segments used are TRBV6-5 and TRBJ2-5, with 7 middle bases fitting TRBD1. The sequence in DNA is TGTGCCAGCAGTTACCACGCCAAACCGACAGGGCAGACCCAGTACTTC. Its protein is CASSYHAKPTGQTQYF.